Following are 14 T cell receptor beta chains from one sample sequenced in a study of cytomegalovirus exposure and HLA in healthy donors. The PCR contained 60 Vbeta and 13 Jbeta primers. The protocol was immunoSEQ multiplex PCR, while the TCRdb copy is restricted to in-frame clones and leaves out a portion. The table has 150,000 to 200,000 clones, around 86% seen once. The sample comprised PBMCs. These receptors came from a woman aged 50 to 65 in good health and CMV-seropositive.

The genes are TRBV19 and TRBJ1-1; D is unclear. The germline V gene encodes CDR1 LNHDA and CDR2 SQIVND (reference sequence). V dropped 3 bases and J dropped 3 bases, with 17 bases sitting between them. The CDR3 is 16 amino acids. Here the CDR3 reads CASSMLWASVDTEAFF. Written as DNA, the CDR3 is TGTGCCAGTAGTATGTTGTGGGCGTCGGTGGACACTGAAGCTTTCTTT. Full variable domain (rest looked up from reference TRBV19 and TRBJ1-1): DGGITQSPKYLFRKEGQNVTLSCEQNLNHDAMYWYRQDPGQGLRLIYYSQIVNDFQKGDIAEGYSVSREKKESFPLTVTSAQKNPTAFYLCASSMLWASVDTEAFFGQGTRLTVV.

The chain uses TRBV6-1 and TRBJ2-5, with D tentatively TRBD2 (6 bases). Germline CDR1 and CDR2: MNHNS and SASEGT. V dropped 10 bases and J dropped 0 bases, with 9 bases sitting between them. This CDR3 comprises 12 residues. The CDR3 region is CATTRYQETQYF. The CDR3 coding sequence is TGTGCCACGACTAGGTACCAAGAGACCCAGTACTTC.

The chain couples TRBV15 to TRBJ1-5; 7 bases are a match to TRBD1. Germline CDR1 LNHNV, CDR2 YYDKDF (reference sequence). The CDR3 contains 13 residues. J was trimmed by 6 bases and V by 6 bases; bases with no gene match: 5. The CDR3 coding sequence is TGTGCCACCAGTGAGGGGGCGTCTCAGCCCCAGCATTTT. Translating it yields CATSEGASQPQHF.

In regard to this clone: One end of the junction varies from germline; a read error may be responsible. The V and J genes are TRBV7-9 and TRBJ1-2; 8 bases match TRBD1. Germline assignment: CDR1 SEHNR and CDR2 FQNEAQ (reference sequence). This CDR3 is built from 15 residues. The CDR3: CSSSPDRGTLPSYTF. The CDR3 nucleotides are TGTTCCAGCAGCCCCGACAGGGGAACTTTGCCTAGCTACACCTTC.

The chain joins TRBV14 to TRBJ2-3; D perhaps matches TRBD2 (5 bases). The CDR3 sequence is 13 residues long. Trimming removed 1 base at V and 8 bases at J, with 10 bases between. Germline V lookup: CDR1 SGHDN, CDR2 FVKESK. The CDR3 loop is CASSQVRESTQYF. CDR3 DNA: TGTGCCAGCAGCCAAGTGAGGGAAAGTACGCAGTATTTT.

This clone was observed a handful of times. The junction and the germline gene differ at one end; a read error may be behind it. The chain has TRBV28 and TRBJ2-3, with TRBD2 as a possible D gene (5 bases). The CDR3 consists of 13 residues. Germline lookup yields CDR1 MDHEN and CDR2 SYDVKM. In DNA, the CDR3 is TGTGCCAGCATTTTATCGGGGACAGATACGCAGTATTTT. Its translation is CASILSGTDTQYF.

This CDR3 is CASSRPGGLGNNEKLFF. The CDR3 nucleotides are TGTGCCAGCAGCCGGCCGGGGGGTTTGGGAAATAATGAAAAACTGTTTTTT. J is TRBJ1-4 and V is TRBV28, with a weak D call TRBD1 (5 bases). Per the germline V gene, CDR1 is MDHEN and CDR2 is SYDVKM. This CDR3 is built from 17 residues. V was cut by 6 bases and J by 4 bases, with 21 bases left in between.

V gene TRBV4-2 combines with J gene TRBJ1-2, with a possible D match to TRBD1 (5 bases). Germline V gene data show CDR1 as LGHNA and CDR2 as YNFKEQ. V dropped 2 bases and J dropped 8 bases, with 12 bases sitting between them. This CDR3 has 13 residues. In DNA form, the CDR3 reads TGTGCCAGCAGCCAAATAGGGGAGGAAGGCTACACCTTC. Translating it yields CASSQIGEEGYTF.

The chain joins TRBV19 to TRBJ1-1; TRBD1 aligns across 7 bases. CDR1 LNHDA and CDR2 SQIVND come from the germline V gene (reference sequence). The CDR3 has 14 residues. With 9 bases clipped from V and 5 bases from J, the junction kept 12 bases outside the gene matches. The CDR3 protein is CASLPNRGETEAFF. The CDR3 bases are TGTGCCAGCTTACCTAACAGGGGAGAAACTGAAGCTTTCTTT.

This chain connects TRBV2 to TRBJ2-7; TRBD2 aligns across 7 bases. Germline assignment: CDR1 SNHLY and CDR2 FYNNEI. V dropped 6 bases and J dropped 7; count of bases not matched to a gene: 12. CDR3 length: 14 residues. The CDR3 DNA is TGTGCCAGCAGGAGGGGAGGGGCGATTGAGGAGCAGTACTTC. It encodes CASRRGGAIEEQYF.

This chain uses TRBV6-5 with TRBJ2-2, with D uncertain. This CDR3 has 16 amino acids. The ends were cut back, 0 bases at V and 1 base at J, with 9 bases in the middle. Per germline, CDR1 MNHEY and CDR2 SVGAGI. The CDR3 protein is CASSYSGRKNTGELFF. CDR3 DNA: TGTGCCAGCAGTTACTCGGGCAGAAAGAACACCGGGGAGCTGTTTTTT.

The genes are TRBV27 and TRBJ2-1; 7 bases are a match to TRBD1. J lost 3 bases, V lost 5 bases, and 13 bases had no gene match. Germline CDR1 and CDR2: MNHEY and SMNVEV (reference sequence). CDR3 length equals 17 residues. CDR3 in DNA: TGTGCCAGCAGTCCCCAGGGGACAGCTGGGGGCTACAATGAGCAGTTCTTC. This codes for CASSPQGTAGGYNEQFF.

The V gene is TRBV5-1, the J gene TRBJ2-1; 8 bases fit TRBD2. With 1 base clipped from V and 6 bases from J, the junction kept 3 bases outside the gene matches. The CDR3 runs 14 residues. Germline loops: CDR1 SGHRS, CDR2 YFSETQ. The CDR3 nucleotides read TGCGCCAGCAGCTTGTCCGGGGGGGCCAATGAGCAGTTCTTC. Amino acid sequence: CASSLSGGANEQFF.

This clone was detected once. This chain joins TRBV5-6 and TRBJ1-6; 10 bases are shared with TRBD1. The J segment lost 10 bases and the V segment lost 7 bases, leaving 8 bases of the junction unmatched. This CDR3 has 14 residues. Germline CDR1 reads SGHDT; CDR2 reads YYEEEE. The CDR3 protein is CASWDRGLGSPLHF. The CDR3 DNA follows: TGTGCCAGCTGGGACAGGGGACTAGGATCACCCCTCCACTTT.